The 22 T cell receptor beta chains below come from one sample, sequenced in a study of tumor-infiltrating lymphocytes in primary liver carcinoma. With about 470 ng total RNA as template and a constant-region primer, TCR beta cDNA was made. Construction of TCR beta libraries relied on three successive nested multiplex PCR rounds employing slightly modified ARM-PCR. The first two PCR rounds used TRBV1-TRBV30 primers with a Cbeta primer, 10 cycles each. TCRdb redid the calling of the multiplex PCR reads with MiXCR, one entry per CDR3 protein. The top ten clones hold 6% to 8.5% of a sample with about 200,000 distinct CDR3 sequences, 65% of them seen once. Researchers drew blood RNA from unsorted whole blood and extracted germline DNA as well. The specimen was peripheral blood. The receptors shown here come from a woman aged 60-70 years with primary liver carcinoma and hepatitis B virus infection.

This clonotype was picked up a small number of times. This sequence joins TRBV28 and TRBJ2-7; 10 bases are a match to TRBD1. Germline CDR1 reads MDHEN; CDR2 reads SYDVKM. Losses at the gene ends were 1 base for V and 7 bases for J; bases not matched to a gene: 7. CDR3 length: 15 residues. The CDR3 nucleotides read TGTGCCAGCAGTTTATTTGGGACAGGGGATTGGGAGCAGTACTTC. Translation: CASSLFGTGDWEQYF. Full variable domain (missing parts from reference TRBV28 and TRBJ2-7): DVKVTQSSRYLVKRTGEKVFLECVQDMDHENMFWYRQDPGLGLRLIYFSYDVKMKEKGDIPEGYSVSREKKERFSLILESASTNQTSMYLCASSLFGTGDWEQYFGPGTRLTVT.

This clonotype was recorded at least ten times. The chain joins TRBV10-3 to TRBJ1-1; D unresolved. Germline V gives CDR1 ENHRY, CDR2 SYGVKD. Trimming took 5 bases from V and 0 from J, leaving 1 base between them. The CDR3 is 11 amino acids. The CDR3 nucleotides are TGTGCCATCAGTATGAACACTGAAGCTTTCTTT. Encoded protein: CAISMNTEAFF.

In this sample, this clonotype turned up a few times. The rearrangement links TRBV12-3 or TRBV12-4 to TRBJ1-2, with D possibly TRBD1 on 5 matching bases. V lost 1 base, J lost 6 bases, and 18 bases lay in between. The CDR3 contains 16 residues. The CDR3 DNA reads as TGTGCCAGCAGTTTAGTAGCCGGTCGTGGGGGGGATGGCTACACCTTC. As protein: CASSLVAGRGGDGYTF.

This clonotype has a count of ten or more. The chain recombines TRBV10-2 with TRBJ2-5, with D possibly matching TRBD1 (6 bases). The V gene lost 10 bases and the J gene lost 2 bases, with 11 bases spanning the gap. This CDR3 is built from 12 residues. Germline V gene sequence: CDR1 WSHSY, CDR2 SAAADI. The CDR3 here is CATRTAQETQYF. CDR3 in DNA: TGCGCCACGCGGACAGCTCAAGAGACCCAGTACTTC.

CDR3 sequence: CASSPGIEAFF. For the CDR3, the DNA is TGTGCCAGCAGCCCGGGAATTGAAGCTTTCTTT. The genes are TRBV4-2 and TRBJ1-1, with D hard to call. The CDR3 is 11 amino acids. Per the germline V gene, CDR1 is LGHNA and CDR2 is YNFKEQ. The V end was cut by 4 bases, the J end by 7 bases, with 7 bases between.

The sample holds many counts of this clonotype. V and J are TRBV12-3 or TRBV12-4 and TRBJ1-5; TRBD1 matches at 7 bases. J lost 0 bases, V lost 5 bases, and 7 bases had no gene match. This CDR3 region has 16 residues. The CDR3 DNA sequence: TGTGCCAGCAGTCTCCGACAGGGAGTTAGCAATCAGCCCCAGCATTTT. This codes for CASSLRQGVSNQPQHF.

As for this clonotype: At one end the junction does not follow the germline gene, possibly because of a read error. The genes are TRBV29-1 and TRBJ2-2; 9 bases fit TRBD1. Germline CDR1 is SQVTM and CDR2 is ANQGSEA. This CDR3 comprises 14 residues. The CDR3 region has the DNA TGCAGCGTTGAGACAGGGGGTCAATCCGAGGAGCTGTGTTTT. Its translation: CSVETGGQSEELCF.

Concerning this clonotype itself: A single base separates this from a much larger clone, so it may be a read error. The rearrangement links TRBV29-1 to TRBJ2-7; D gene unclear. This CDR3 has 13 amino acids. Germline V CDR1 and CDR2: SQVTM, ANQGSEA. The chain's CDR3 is CSVEVGYSNEQYF. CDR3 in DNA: TGCAGCGTTGAAGTGGGTTACTCCAACGAGCAGTACTTC.

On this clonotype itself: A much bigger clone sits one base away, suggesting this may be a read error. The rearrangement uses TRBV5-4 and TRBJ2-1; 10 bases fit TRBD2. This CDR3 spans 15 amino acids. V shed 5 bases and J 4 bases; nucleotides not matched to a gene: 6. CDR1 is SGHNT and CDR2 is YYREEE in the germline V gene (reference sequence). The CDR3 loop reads CASRPTSGKYNEQFF. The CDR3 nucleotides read TGTGCCAGCAGACCAACTAGCGGGAAATACAATGAGCAGTTCTTC.

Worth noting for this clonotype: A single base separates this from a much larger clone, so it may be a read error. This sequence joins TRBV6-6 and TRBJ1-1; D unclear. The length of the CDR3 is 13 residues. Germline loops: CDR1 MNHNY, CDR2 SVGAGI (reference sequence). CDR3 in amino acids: CASSPMMNTGAFF. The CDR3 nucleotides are TGTGCCAGCAGCCCTATGATGAACACTGGAGCTTTCTTT.

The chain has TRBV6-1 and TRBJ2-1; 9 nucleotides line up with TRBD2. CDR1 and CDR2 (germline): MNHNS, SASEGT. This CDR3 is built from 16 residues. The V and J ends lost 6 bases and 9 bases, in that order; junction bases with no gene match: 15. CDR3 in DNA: TGTGCCAGCAGCCCAAGGGGCGCGGGAGGGCTTTCTGAGCAGTTCTTC. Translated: CASSPRGAGGLSEQFF.

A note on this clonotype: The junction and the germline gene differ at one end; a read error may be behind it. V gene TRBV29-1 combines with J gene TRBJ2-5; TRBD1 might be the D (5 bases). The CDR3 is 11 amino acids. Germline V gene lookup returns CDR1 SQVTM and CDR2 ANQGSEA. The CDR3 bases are TGTGGCGTAGGGGTGGGAGAGACCCAGTACTTC. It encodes CGVGVGETQYF.

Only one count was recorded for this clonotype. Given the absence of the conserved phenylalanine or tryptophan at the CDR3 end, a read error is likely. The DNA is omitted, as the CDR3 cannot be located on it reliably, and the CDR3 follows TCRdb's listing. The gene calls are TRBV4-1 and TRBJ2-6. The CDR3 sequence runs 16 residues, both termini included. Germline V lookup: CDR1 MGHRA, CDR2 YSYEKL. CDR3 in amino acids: CASSQDQHSGANVLAL.

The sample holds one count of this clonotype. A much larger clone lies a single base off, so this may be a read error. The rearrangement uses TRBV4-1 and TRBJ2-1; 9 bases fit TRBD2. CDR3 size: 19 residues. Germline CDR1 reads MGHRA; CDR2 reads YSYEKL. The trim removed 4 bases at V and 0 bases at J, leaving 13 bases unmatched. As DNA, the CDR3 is TGCGCCAGCAGCCCGATTCTCCGCCCTAGCGGGGACTCCTACAATGAGCAGTTCTTC. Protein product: CASSPILRPSGDSYNEQFF.

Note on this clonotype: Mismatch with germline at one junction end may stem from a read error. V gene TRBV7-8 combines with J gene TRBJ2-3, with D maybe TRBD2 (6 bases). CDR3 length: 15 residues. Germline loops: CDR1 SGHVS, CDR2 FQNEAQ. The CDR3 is CASSRYLDGRDKQYF. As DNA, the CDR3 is TGTGCCAGCAGCCGCTACTTGGACGGGAGAGATAAGCAGTATTTT.

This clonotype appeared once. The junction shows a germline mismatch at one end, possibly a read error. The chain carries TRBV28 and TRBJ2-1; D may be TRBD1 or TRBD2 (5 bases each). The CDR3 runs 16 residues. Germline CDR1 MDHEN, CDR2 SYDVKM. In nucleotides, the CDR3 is TGTGCCAGCAGGTCCAATACGGGACGGGGCTACTATGAGCAGTTCTTC. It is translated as CASRSNTGRGYYEQFF. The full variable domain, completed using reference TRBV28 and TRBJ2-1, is DVKVTQSSRYLVKRTGEKVFLECVQDMDHENMFWYRQDPGLGLRLIYFSYDVKMKEKGDIPEGYSVSREKKERFSLILESASTNQTSMYLCASRSNTGRGYYEQFFGPGTRLTVL.

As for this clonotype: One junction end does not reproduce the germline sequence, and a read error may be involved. The CDR3 region is CANSFDRVLGGQYF. In DNA, the CDR3 is TGTGCCAACAGCTTCGACAGGGTGCTAGGAGGGCAGTACTTC. This chain links TRBV11-2 with TRBJ2-7, with TRBD1 identical over 7 bases. Germline V gene data show CDR1 as SGHAT and CDR2 as FQNNGV. CDR3 size: 14 residues.

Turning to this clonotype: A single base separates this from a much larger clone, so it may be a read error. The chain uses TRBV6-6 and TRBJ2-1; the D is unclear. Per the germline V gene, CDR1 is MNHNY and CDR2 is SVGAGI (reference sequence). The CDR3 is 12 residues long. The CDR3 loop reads CARSHTDLGQFF. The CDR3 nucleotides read TGTGCCCGCAGCCACACAGATCTCGGGCAGTTCTTC.

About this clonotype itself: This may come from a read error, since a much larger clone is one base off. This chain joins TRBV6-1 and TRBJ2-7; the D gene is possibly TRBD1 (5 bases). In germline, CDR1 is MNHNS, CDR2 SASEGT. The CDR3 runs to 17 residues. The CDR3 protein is CARSEVFQARGNYEQYF. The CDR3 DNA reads TGTGCCCGCAGTGAAGTGTTTCAGGCTAGGGGAAATTACGAGCAGTACTTC.

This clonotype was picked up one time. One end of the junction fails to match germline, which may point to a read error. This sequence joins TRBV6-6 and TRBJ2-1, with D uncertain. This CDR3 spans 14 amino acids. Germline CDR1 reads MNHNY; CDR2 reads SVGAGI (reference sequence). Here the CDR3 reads CASRGPVNDNDQFF. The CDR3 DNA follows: TGTGCCAGCAGAGGACCAGTTAATGACAATGATCAGTTCTTC.

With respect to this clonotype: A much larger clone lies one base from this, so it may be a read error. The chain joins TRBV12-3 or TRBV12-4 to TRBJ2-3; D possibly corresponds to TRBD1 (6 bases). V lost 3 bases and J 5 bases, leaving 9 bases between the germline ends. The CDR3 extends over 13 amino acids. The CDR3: CASSFEGVDTQYF. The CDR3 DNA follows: TGTGCCAGCAGTTTCGAGGGGGTAGATACGCAGTATTTT.

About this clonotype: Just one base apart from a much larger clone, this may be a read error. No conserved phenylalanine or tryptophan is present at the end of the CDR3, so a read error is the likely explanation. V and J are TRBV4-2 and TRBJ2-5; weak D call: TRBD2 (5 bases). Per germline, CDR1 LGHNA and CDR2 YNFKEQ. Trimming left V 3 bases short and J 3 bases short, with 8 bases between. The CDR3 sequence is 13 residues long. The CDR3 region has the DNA TGTGCCAGCAGCCACGGGCGGGAAGAGACCCAGTACTCC. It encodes CASSHGREETQYS.